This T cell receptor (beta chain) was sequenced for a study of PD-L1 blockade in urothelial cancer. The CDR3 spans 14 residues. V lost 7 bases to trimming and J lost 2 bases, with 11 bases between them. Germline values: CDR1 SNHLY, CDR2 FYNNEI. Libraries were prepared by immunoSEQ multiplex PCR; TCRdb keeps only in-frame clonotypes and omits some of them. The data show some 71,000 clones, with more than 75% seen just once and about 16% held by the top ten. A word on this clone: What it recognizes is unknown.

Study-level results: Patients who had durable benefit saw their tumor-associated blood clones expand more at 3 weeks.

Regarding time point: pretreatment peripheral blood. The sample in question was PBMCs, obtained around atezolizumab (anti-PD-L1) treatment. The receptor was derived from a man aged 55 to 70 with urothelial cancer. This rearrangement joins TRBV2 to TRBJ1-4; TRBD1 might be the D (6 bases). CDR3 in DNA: TGTGCCAGCATAAGGGGGTCGACTAATGAAAAACTGTTTTTT. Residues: CASIRGSTNEKLFF.